Each of the 10 T cell receptor beta chains below was sequenced from the same sample in a study of early T cells in non-severe SARS-CoV-2 infection. One entry per CDR3 protein, called by TCRdb with MiXCR from the 5' RACE reads. Of around 67,000 distinct CDR3 sequences in the sample, 11% are singletons; the top ten hold roughly 6%. Sample: whole blood, taken at baseline. Source of these receptors: an adult who was a healthcare worker with PCR-confirmed SARS-CoV-2 infection or an uninfected control (not recorded which).

The sample holds many counts of this clonotype. CDR3 DNA sequence: TGCGCCAGCAGCCACAGGGATATGGAGACCCAGTACTTC. Protein: CASSHRDMETQYF. This chain uses TRBV5-1 with TRBJ2-5, with D possibly being TRBD1 (6 bases). Germline loops: CDR1 SGHRS, CDR2 YFSETQ. Trimming stripped 4 bases from V and 5 bases from J, with 12 bases between. There are 13 residues in the CDR3.

This clonotype was observed many times. The chain uses TRBV11-2 and TRBJ2-5, with 9 bases aligning to TRBD1. CDR1 SGHAT and CDR2 FQNNGV come from the germline V gene. V shed 5 bases and J 3 bases; nucleotides not matched to a gene: 1. The CDR3 is 13 residues long. The CDR3 DNA sequence: TGTGCCAGCAGCCGGGACAGGGAAGAGACCCAGTACTTC. Its translation: CASSRDREETQYF.

This rearrangement joins TRBV5-1 to TRBJ2-7; TRBD2 matches at 7 bases. From germline, CDR1 is SGHRS and CDR2 YFSETQ. This CDR3 comprises 16 residues. V shed 0 bases, J shed 9 bases, and the junction held 15 bases outside the gene matches. CDR3 residues: CASSLEGAGAGAGQYF. Written as DNA, the CDR3 is TGCGCCAGCAGCTTGGAGGGTGCGGGAGCTGGAGCGGGGCAGTACTTC. The full variable domain, with the rest looked up from reference TRBV5-1 and TRBJ2-7, is KAGVTQTPRYLIKTRGQQVTLSCSPISGHRSVSWYQQTPGQGLQFLFEYFSETQRNKGNFPGRFSGRQFSNSRSEMNVSTLELGDSALYLCASSLEGAGAGAGQYFGPGTRLTVT.

This clonotype was detected ten times or more. The V and J genes are TRBV30 and TRBJ2-7, with a possible D match to TRBD1 (6 bases). The CDR3 consists of 13 residues. The V end lost 4 bases, the J end lost 3 bases, and 13 bases lay between the germline ends. Germline CDR1 reads GTSNPN; CDR2 reads SVGIG (reference sequence). CDR3 sequence: CAWTPGQSYEQYF. The CDR3 nucleotides read TGTGCCTGGACCCCGGGACAAAGCTACGAGCAGTACTTC. Full variable domain (remainder filled in from reference TRBV30 and TRBJ2-7): SQTIHQWPATLVQPVGSPLSLECTVEGTSNPNLYWYRQAAGRGLQLLFYSVGIGQISSEVPQNLSASRPQDRQFILSSKKLLLSDSGFYLCAWTPGQSYEQYFGPGTRLTVT.

This clonotype showed up just a few times. This rearrangement joins TRBV6-5 to TRBJ1-4, with D hard to call. The CDR3 is 12 amino acids. Trimming removed 7 bases from V and 6 bases from J, with 9 bases in between. In germline, CDR1 is MNHEY, CDR2 SVGAGI. CDR3: CASISKDEKLFF. In DNA form, the CDR3 reads TGTGCCAGCATAAGCAAAGATGAAAAACTGTTTTTT.

Here the CDR3 reads CASSQEGNYEQYF. CDR3 in DNA: TGTGCCAGCTCACAAGAGGGCAACTACGAGCAGTACTTC. V gene TRBV18 combines with J gene TRBJ2-7, with D tentatively TRBD2 (5 bases). Per germline, CDR1 KGHSH and CDR2 LQKENI. Deletions cut 4 bases from V and 3 bases from J, with 10 bases between. The length of the CDR3 is 13 residues.

This clonotype has a handful of counts. The chain joins TRBV20-1 to TRBJ2-7; 9 nucleotides align to TRBD2. This CDR3 region has 14 residues. The germline gives CDR1 DFQATT, CDR2 SNEGSKA (reference sequence). Trimming at V came to 0 bases and at J to 3 bases, leaving 3 bases not matched to a gene. Here the CDR3 DNA reads TGCAGTGCTAGAGAGGGGACTAGCCACTACGAGCAGTACTTC. Amino acid sequence: CSAREGTSHYEQYF.

Only one count was recorded for this clonotype. A much larger clone differs by one base, so this may be a read error. The genes are TRBV2 and TRBJ1-5; D call uncertain. Germline V gives CDR1 SNHLY, CDR2 FYNNEI. This CDR3 contains 14 residues. The CDR3 coding sequence is TGTGCCAGCAGTGAAGCCACTAGCAATCAGCCCAAGCATTTT. It is translated as CASSEATSNQPKHF.

Ten or more counts support this clonotype. The V call is TRBV7-2, the J call TRBJ2-3; 16 positions match TRBD2. The CDR3 is 19 amino acids. V trimming: 4 bases; J trimming: 3 bases; junction bases outside the gene matches: 10. Germline V gene data show CDR1 as SGHTA and CDR2 as FQGNSA. As DNA, the CDR3 is TGTGCCAGCAGCTACCACCCGGGACTAGCGGGGGGGATGACAGATACGCAGTATTTT. Amino acids: CASSYHPGLAGGMTDTQYF. Full variable domain (outside the CDR3, taken from reference TRBV7-2 and TRBJ2-3): GAGVSQSPSNKVTEKGKDVELRCDPISGHTALYWYRQSLGQGLEFLIYFQGNSAPDKSGLPSDRFSAERTGGSVSTLTIQRTQQEDSAVYLCASSYHPGLAGGMTDTQYFGPGTRLTVL.

This clonotype was seen only a few times. J is TRBJ2-7 and V is TRBV5-1; TRBD2 matches 9 bases. V dropped 4 bases and J dropped 2; count of bases not matched to a gene: 10. The germline V gene has CDR1 SGHRS and CDR2 YFSETQ. The CDR3 is 16 residues long. The CDR3 DNA follows: TGCGCCAGCAGCCCCCGTCTCGCGGGGGGGACCTACGAGCAGTACTTC. Translation: CASSPRLAGGTYEQYF.